Each of the 20 T cell receptor beta chains below was sequenced from the same sample in a study of T cell changes during pregnancy in multiple sclerosis. Sequenced by immunoSEQ multiplex PCR; TCRdb stores in-frame clones only, minus some. Counted here are roughly 59,000 clones, 80% to 95% occurring once; the ten biggest clones make up roughly 0.34%. The material was CD4+ T cells from peripheral blood mononuclear cells, obtained before pregnancy. These TCRs come from a female donor with multiple sclerosis, enrolled in a pregnancy study.

The chain uses TRBV30 and TRBJ1-1; D is possibly TRBD1 (5 bases). V shed 4 bases and J shed 4 bases, with 10 bases lying between them. The CDR3 spans 12 residues. Germline V gene sequence: CDR1 GTSNPN, CDR2 SVGIG (reference sequence). The CDR3 spells CAWNTGGTEAFF. In DNA form, the CDR3 reads TGTGCCTGGAACACAGGTGGCACTGAAGCTTTCTTT.

The chain links TRBV2 to TRBJ1-5; 10 positions match TRBD1. Per the germline V gene, CDR1 is SNHLY and CDR2 is FYNNEI. V dropped 5 bases and J dropped 6; count of bases not matched to a gene: 7. The CDR3 totals 15 residues. CDR3 sequence: CASSPDRGLAQPQHF. CDR3 DNA: TGTGCCAGCAGTCCTGACAGGGGGCTTGCTCAGCCCCAGCATTTT. Using reference TRBV2 and TRBJ1-5 for the parts outside the CDR3, the full variable domain is EPEVTQTPSHQVTQMGQEVILRCVPISNHLYFYWYRQILGQKVEFLVSFYNNEISEKSEIFDDQFSVERPDGSNFTLKIRSTKLEDSAMYFCASSPDRGLAQPQHFGDGTRLSIL.

The chain recombines TRBV11-3 with TRBJ2-7, with D unclear. Germline CDR1 is SGHNT and CDR2 is YENEEA. Trimming removed 0 bases at V and 2 bases at J, with 8 bases between. The CDR3 totals 14 residues. The CDR3 region is CASSLDPSTYEQYF. The CDR3 DNA follows: TGTGCCAGCAGCTTAGACCCCAGTACCTACGAGCAGTACTTC.

The chain links TRBV9 to TRBJ2-3; TRBD2 matches 7 bases. Germline CDR1 reads SGDLS; CDR2 reads YYNGEE. V lost 2 bases, J lost 4 bases, and 4 bases stayed unmatched. The CDR3 runs to 14 residues. The CDR3 reads CASSVGGRADTQYF. In DNA, the CDR3 is TGTGCCAGCAGCGTGGGAGGGAGGGCAGATACGCAGTATTTT.

J is TRBJ2-7 and V is TRBV5-5; 9 bases map to TRBD1. This CDR3 is 13 amino acids long. CDR1 SGHKS and CDR2 YYEKEE come from the germline V gene (reference sequence). Trimming took 5 bases from V and 3 from J; bases not matched to a gene: 3. CDR3 in DNA: TGTGCCAGCAGAGGGACAGGGATCTACGAGCAGTACTTC. It specifies CASRGTGIYEQYF.

As for this clone: Germline is not matched at one junction end, which may reflect a read error. The chain combines TRBV20-1 with TRBJ1-2; TRBD1 matches 7 bases. This CDR3 is built from 10 residues. Germline values: CDR1 DFQATT, CDR2 SNEGSKA (reference sequence). Here the CDR3 DNA reads TGCAGTGCTGGTTCCGGGACAGTCGACTTC. Its translation: CSAGSGTVDF.

V is TRBV7-2 and J is TRBJ1-5, with D hard to call. The V gene's germline CDR1 is SGHTA and CDR2 FQGNSA. There are 13 residues in the CDR3. Trimming shortened V by 5 bases and J by 5 bases, and 10 bases separated the two germline ends. CDR3 in DNA: TGTGCCAGCAGCCCCACATTTTATCAGCCCCAGCATTTT. It translates to CASSPTFYQPQHF.

V usage is TRBV2 and J usage is TRBJ1-1; TRBD1 agrees at 8 bases. Germline values: CDR1 SNHLY, CDR2 FYNNEI. The trim removed 10 bases at V and 3 bases at J, leaving 16 bases unmatched. The length of the CDR3 is 16 residues. The CDR3 DNA follows: TGTGCCACGCTTCCTGACAGGGGATCATCGCACACTGAAGCTTTCTTT. It codes for CATLPDRGSSHTEAFF.

The V and J genes are TRBV11-3 and TRBJ1-1; tentative D call: TRBD1 (6 bases). V lost 8 bases, J lost 8 bases, and 12 bases lay in between. This CDR3 is built from 11 residues. CDR1 is SGHNT, CDR2 YENEEA, per germline. In DNA form, the CDR3 reads TGTGCCAGCGCCACAGGGAGCGAAGCTTTCTTT. It is translated as CASATGSEAFF.

CDR3 in DNA: TGTGCCAGTACCACTAGCGGATCCTACGAGCAGTACTTC. Translated, it gives CASTTSGSYEQYF. The chain combines TRBV19 with TRBJ2-7, with 8 positions matching TRBD2. J gave up 1 base and V 7 bases, and 3 bases lay outside the gene matches. CDR1 and CDR2 from the germline V gene are LNHDA and SQIVND (reference sequence). The CDR3 length is 13 residues. The full variable domain, in which reference TRBV19 and TRBJ2-7 provide the parts outside the CDR3, is DGGITQSPKYLFRKEGQNVTLSCEQNLNHDAMYWYRQDPGQGLRLIYYSQIVNDFQKGDIAEGYSVSREKKESFPLTVTSAQKNPTAFYLCASTTSGSYEQYFGPGTRLTVT.

As DNA, the CDR3 is TGTGCCAGCAGCCCTACAGGGGCTAGCGGGGCCTACGAGCAGTACTTC. Protein product: CASSPTGASGAYEQYF. This chain uses TRBV7-9 with TRBJ2-7; 9 positions match TRBD2. This CDR3 comprises 16 residues. In germline, CDR1 is SEHNR, CDR2 FQNEAQ (reference sequence). The junction had 10 bases not matched to a gene; V was cut back by 5 bases and J by 2 bases.

This clone was picked up one time. The chain is built from TRBV6-5 and TRBJ1-1, with TRBD1 as a possible D gene (5 bases). Germline V CDR1 and CDR2: MNHEY, SVGAGI. CDR3 size: 14 residues. Trimming stripped 7 bases from V and 1 base from J, with 13 bases between. The CDR3, as DNA: TGTGCCAGCACCCGCCCGGGGGGGAACACTGAAGCTTTCTTT. Protein product: CASTRPGGNTEAFF.

The chain has TRBV6-5 and TRBJ1-5, with 10 bases lining up with TRBD1. Germline V gene lookup returns CDR1 MNHEY and CDR2 SVGAGI. The CDR3 totals 14 residues. J was trimmed by 9 bases and V by 6 bases; bases with no gene match: 8. This chain's CDR3 is CASRLGQGGAPQHF. In DNA, the CDR3 is TGTGCCAGCAGGCTCGGACAGGGGGGAGCGCCCCAGCATTTT.

The chain couples TRBV5-8 to TRBJ1-4; D uncertain. Germline-derived CDR1 and CDR2 are SGHTS and YDEGEE. V lost 4 bases to trimming and J lost 5 bases, with 12 bases between them. The CDR3 has 14 residues. DNA for the CDR3: TGTGCCAGCAGCCTCGGAGGCGGCAATGAAAAACTGTTTTTT. Its translation is CASSLGGGNEKLFF. Full variable domain (outside the CDR3, taken from reference TRBV5-8 and TRBJ1-4): EAGVTQSPTHLIKTRGQQATLRCSPISGHTSVYWYQQALGLGLQFLLWYDEGEERNRGNFPPRFSGRQFPNYSSELNVNALELEDSALYLCASSLGGGNEKLFFGSGTQLSVL.

The chain has TRBV15 and TRBJ2-5, with 8 bases lining up with TRBD2. The CDR3 has 13 residues. Germline CDR1 is LNHNV and CDR2 is YYDKDF (reference sequence). V dropped 8 bases and J dropped 0; count of bases not matched to a gene: 2. CDR3 bases: TGTGCCACCGTAGCGGGAAACCAAGAGACCCAGTACTTC. Its protein product is CATVAGNQETQYF. The variable domain in full, with the rest retrieved from reference TRBV15 and TRBJ2-5, is DAMVIQNPRYQVTQFGKPVTLSCSQTLNHNVMYWYQQKSSQAPKLLFHYYDKDFNNEADTPDNFQSRRPNTSFCFLDIRSPGLGDTAMYLCATVAGNQETQYFGPGTRLLVL.

V gene TRBV11-3 combines with J gene TRBJ2-3; weak D call: TRBD2 (6 bases). The length of the CDR3 is 14 residues. Germline V CDR1 and CDR2: SGHNT, YENEEA. V dropped 3 bases and J dropped 0 bases, with 7 bases sitting between them. CDR3 amino acids: CASSFGGSTDTQYF. Here the CDR3 DNA reads TGTGCCAGCAGCTTTGGGGGGAGCACAGATACGCAGTATTTT.

The chain joins TRBV10-3 to TRBJ2-2; possible D gene TRBD1, 5 bases. The V gene's germline CDR1 is ENHRY and CDR2 SYGVKD. The V end was cut by 10 bases, the J end by 6 bases, with 15 bases between. The CDR3 has 13 amino acids. CDR3 DNA: TGTGCCACCGGCGTCAGGGATTCCGGGGAGCTGTTTTTT. Translating it yields CATGVRDSGELFF.

This clone was counted once. The rearrangement links TRBV19 to TRBJ2-1, with D perhaps TRBD2 (6 bases). With 2 bases removed from V and 5 bases from J, the gap between germline ends came to 19 bases. This CDR3 is 17 amino acids long. Looked up from germline, CDR1 is LNHDA and CDR2 is SQIVND (reference sequence). The CDR3: CASSIIGRGYGNNEQFF. CDR3 in DNA: TGTGCCAGTAGTATAATCGGGCGGGGTTACGGAAACAATGAGCAGTTCTTC.

The chain joins TRBV29-1 to TRBJ1-1; the D is unclear. CDR1 and CDR2 (germline): SQVTM, ANQGSEA. With 5 bases removed from V and 0 bases from J, the gap between germline ends came to 10 bases. The CDR3 is made up of 13 amino acids. The CDR3 DNA reads TGCAGCGTTTCGGAGGGTTTGAACACTGAAGCTTTCTTT. It specifies CSVSEGLNTEAFF.

V usage is TRBV19 and J usage is TRBJ1-5; 8 bases agree with TRBD1. The CDR3 is made up of 15 amino acids. Looked up from germline, CDR1 is LNHDA and CDR2 is SQIVND (reference sequence). V dropped 5 bases and J dropped 2; count of bases not matched to a gene: 5. In nucleotides, the CDR3 is TGTGCCAGTAGTTCCGACAGGGGAGGCAATCAGCCCCAGCATTTT. Amino acids: CASSSDRGGNQPQHF.